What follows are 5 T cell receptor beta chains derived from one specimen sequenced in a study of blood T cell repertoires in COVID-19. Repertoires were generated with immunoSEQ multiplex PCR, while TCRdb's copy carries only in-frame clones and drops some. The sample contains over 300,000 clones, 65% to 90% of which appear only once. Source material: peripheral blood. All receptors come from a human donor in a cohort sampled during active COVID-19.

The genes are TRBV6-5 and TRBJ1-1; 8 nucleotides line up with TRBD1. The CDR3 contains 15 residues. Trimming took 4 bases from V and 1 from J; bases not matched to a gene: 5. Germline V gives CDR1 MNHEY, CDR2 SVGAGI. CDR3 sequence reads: CASSFRGLGNTEAFF. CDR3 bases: TGTGCCAGCAGTTTCAGGGGGCTGGGGAACACTGAAGCTTTCTTT.

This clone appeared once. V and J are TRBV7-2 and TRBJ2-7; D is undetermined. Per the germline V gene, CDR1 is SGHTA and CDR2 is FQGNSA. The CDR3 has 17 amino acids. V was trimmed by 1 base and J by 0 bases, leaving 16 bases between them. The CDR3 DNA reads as TGTGCCAGCAGCTTAGAAGGCGTTGCGGTGATCTCCTACGAGCAGTACTTC. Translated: CASSLEGVAVISYEQYF. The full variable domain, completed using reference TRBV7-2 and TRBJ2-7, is GAGVSQSPSNKVTEKGKDVELRCDPISGHTALYWYRQSLGQGLEFLIYFQGNSAPDKSGLPSDRFSAERTGGSVSTLTIQRTQQEDSAVYLCASSLEGVAVISYEQYFGPGTRLTVT.

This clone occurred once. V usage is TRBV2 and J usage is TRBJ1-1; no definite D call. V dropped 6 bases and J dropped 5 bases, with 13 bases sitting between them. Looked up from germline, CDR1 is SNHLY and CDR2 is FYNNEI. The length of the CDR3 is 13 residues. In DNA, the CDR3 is TGTGCCAGCAGCGCCGGACTAGGGACTGAAGCTTTCTTT. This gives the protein CASSAGLGTEAFF.

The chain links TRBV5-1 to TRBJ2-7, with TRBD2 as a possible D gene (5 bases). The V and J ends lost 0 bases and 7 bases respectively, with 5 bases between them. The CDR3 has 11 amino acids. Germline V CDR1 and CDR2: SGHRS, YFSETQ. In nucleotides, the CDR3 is TGCGCCAGCAGCTTGGCGGGGGAGCAGTACTTC. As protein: CASSLAGEQYF.

As DNA, the CDR3 is TGCAGTGCTAGCGGGGGGGACGAGCAGTACTTC. It specifies CSASGGDEQYF. V and J are TRBV20-1 and TRBJ2-7, with 8 bases identical to TRBD2. Germline-derived CDR1 and CDR2 are DFQATT and SNEGSKA (reference sequence). With V trimmed by 3 bases and J by 5 bases, 0 bases remained unmatched. The CDR3 extends over 11 amino acids.